The 19 T cell receptor beta chains below were found in one sample sequenced in a study of blood T cell repertoires in COVID-19. Only in-frame clones appear in the TCRdb table, and some are missing; sequencing was by immunoSEQ multiplex PCR. This table holds about 180,000 clones, roughly 89% found once. The sample consisted of peripheral blood. The receptors come from a woman aged 50 to 65 with acute or convalescent COVID-19.

The chain couples TRBV13 to TRBJ1-5; D call uncertain. The CDR3 totals 13 residues. Germline CDR1 reads PRHDT; CDR2 reads FYEKMQ (reference sequence). V lost 0 bases and J 5 bases, leaving 5 bases between the germline ends. The chain's CDR3 is CASSLGLDQPQHF. Here the CDR3 DNA reads TGTGCCAGCAGCTTAGGCTTAGATCAGCCCCAGCATTTT.

The chain is built from TRBV5-5 and TRBJ1-6, with D possibly matching TRBD1 (6 bases). Germline assignment: CDR1 SGHKS and CDR2 YYEKEE (reference sequence). The CDR3 is 16 amino acids. Trimming removed 4 bases from V and 5 bases from J, with 16 bases in between. The CDR3 nucleotides read TGTGCCAGCAGCGCGCTGGGGGGGCAGAATAATTCACCCCTCCACTTT. This translates into CASSALGGQNNSPLHF.

The chain uses TRBV30 and TRBJ2-7; 10 bases map to TRBD1. CDR3 length: 14 amino acids. The V gene's germline CDR1 is GTSNPN and CDR2 SVGIG (reference sequence). Trimming cost V 2 bases and J 4 bases; bases outside gene matches: 5. This CDR3 reads CAWSPGTGEYEQYF. The CDR3 nucleotides are TGTGCCTGGAGTCCCGGGACAGGGGAATACGAGCAGTACTTC.

This clone was detected only a few times. The chain uses TRBV6-5 and TRBJ1-1; possibly TRBD1 for D (5 bases). Trimming took off 6 bases at V and 9 bases at J, with 14 bases between the two ends. In germline, CDR1 is MNHEY, CDR2 SVGAGI. The CDR3 consists of 12 residues. The CDR3 region is CASRHRGDKAFF. The DNA for the CDR3 is TGTGCCAGCAGACACCGGGGGGATAAAGCTTTCTTT.

The chain couples TRBV25-1 to TRBJ1-2; the match to TRBD1 covers 8 bases. The CDR3 has 15 amino acids. Looked up from germline, CDR1 is MGHDK and CDR2 is SYGVNS. V was clipped by 3 bases and J by 2 bases; unmatched bases: 5. The CDR3 DNA sequence: TGTGCCAGCAGTGACCCCGACAGGGGAAACTATGGCTACACCTTC. Its protein is CASSDPDRGNYGYTF.

The V gene is TRBV13, the J gene TRBJ1-6; maybe TRBD1 (6 bases). There are 17 residues in the CDR3. V gave up 7 bases and J gave up 2 bases, with 18 bases separating them. CDR1 and CDR2 from the germline V gene are PRHDT and FYEKMQ (reference sequence). The CDR3 DNA is TGTGCCAGCACCTCTAGGGGGGGCAGAACCTATAATTCACCCCTCCACTTT. As protein: CASTSRGGRTYNSPLHF.

V usage is TRBV6-2 or TRBV6-3 and J usage is TRBJ2-3, with 7 bases identical to TRBD2. The V segment lost 5 bases and the J segment 0 bases; nucleotides outside the gene matches: 2. The germline gives CDR1 MNHEY, CDR2 SVGEGT. This CDR3 is 14 amino acids long. CDR3 sequence reads: CASSSGESTDTQYF. CDR3 coding DNA: TGTGCCAGCAGTAGCGGGGAAAGCACAGATACGCAGTATTTT.

The chain recombines TRBV30 with TRBJ2-7, with a possible D match to TRBD2 (6 bases). The germline V and J ends were trimmed by 1 base and 2 bases, with 6 bases remaining between them. The CDR3 sequence is 12 residues long. Looked up from germline, CDR1 is GTSNPN and CDR2 is SVGIG (reference sequence). The CDR3 spells CAWSAGAYEQYF. Here the CDR3 DNA reads TGTGCCTGGAGTGCGGGAGCCTACGAGCAGTACTTC.

The rearrangement uses TRBV6-5 and TRBJ1-1; weak D call: TRBD1 (6 bases). Germline V gene data show CDR1 as MNHEY and CDR2 as SVGAGI. The ends were cut back, 6 bases at V and 7 bases at J, with 21 bases in the middle. The CDR3 is 15 amino acids. The CDR3 region has the DNA TGTGCCAGCAGGCGGAAAACAGGGCGGGCCATTGAAGCTTTCTTT. Its translation is CASRRKTGRAIEAFF.

This clone was observed a few times. The chain carries TRBV13 and TRBJ1-1; 10 nucleotides line up with TRBD1. Germline CDR1 is PRHDT and CDR2 is FYEKMQ (reference sequence). V dropped 6 bases and J dropped 8; count of bases not matched to a gene: 12. The CDR3 has 15 residues. CDR3 coding DNA: TGTGCCAGCAGGCCGGCGGGACAGGGGAGGGGCGAAGCTTTCTTT. Protein: CASRPAGQGRGEAFF. The complete variable domain, with remaining parts taken from reference TRBV13 and TRBJ1-1, reads AAGVIQSPRHLIKEKRETATLKCYPIPRHDTVYWYQQGPGQDPQFLISFYEKMQSDKGSIPDRFSAQQFSDYHSELNMSSLELGDSALYFCASRPAGQGRGEAFFGQGTRLTVV.

The chain joins TRBV19 to TRBJ2-2; D possibly corresponds to TRBD2 (6 bases). CDR3 size: 14 residues. The germline V gene has CDR1 LNHDA and CDR2 SQIVND (reference sequence). The ends were cut back, 10 bases at V and 0 bases at J, with 12 bases in the middle. CDR3 amino acids: CATLPGANTGELFF. CDR3 in DNA: TGTGCCACTCTCCCGGGGGCGAACACCGGGGAGCTGTTTTTT.

The chain couples TRBV7-2 to TRBJ1-2, with D possibly TRBD1 on 5 matching bases. From germline, CDR1 is SGHTA and CDR2 FQGNSA. V dropped 1 base and J dropped 0 bases, with 9 bases sitting between them. The CDR3 covers 15 residues. The CDR3 nucleotides are TGTGCCAGCAGCTTAGTCGACAGCGCTAACTATGGCTACACCTTC. It translates to CASSLVDSANYGYTF.

The genes are TRBV14 and TRBJ2-3; 7 bases are a match to TRBD2. This CDR3 region has 16 residues. With 4 bases clipped from V and 2 bases from J, the junction kept 9 bases outside the gene matches. From germline, CDR1 is SGHDN and CDR2 FVKESK. CDR3 region: CASSLPTSRATDTQYF. The CDR3 DNA follows: TGTGCCAGCAGCCTCCCGACTAGCCGGGCCACAGATACGCAGTATTTT.

The chain uses TRBV18 and TRBJ2-3, with TRBD1 matching 7 bases. Looked up from germline, CDR1 is KGHSH and CDR2 is LQKENI. This CDR3 is 13 amino acids long. V shed 2 bases and J 6 bases; nucleotides not matched to a gene: 2. The CDR3 DNA reads TGTGCCAGCTCACCAAAACAGGGGGATACGCAGTATTTT. Translated: CASSPKQGDTQYF. The full variable domain, with the rest looked up from reference TRBV18 and TRBJ2-3, is NAGVMQNPRHLVRRRGQEARLRCSPMKGHSHVYWYRQLPEEGLKFMVYLQKENIIDESGMPKERFSAEFPKEGPSILRIQQVVRGDSAAYFCASSPKQGDTQYFGPGTRLTVL.

CDR3 sequence (DNA): TGTGCCAGCAGCCAAGAGGGGGCCCCTGAAGCTTTCTTT. Its translation is CASSQEGAPEAFF. V gene TRBV3-1 (or the pseudogene TRBV3-2) combines with J gene TRBJ1-1; maybe TRBD1 (6 bases). CDR1 and CDR2 from the germline V gene are LGHDT and YNNKEL (reference sequence). V was trimmed by 0 bases and J by 6 bases, leaving 8 bases between them. The CDR3 runs 13 residues.

V is TRBV2 and J is TRBJ2-5; 11 positions match TRBD1. Looked up from germline, CDR1 is SNHLY and CDR2 is FYNNEI. This CDR3 spans 14 amino acids. After removal of 6 bases from V and 1 base from J, the junction contained 1 base not matched to a gene. The CDR3 protein is CASRGTGGQETQYF. The CDR3 DNA reads TGTGCCAGCAGGGGGACAGGGGGCCAAGAGACCCAGTACTTC.

This clone showed up just once. The chain uses TRBV5-6 and TRBJ2-7; a possible D gene is TRBD2 (6 bases). The V and J ends lost 4 bases and 0 bases respectively, with 14 bases between them. This CDR3 has 15 amino acids. Per germline, CDR1 SGHDT and CDR2 YYEEEE. This chain's CDR3 is CASSLFRGSSYEQYF. CDR3 sequence (DNA): TGTGCCAGCAGCCTCTTCCGGGGGAGCTCCTACGAGCAGTACTTC.

V and J are TRBV5-1 and TRBJ1-1, with 9 bases aligning to TRBD1. The V segment lost 7 bases and the J segment 7 bases; nucleotides outside the gene matches: 11. This CDR3 has 14 residues. Germline CDR1 and CDR2: SGHRS and YFSETQ. In DNA, the CDR3 is TGCGCCAGCTATGAACAGGGGGCGCTTAATGAAGCTTTCTTT. Protein: CASYEQGALNEAFF.

The chain employs TRBV3-1 (or the pseudogene TRBV3-2) and TRBJ2-3; 9 nucleotides align to TRBD1. CDR3 length: 16 amino acids. Germline lookup yields CDR1 LGHDT and CDR2 YNNKEL (reference sequence). V shed 4 bases and J 3 bases; nucleotides not matched to a gene: 8. The chain's CDR3 is CASSLGQGKVTDTQYF. DNA for the CDR3: TGTGCCAGCAGCCTAGGACAGGGGAAGGTGACAGATACGCAGTATTTT.